This is a list of T cell receptor beta chains from one sample in a study of T cells expressing NK-cell markers. Using the 5' RACE reads, TCRdb records one entry per CDR3 protein without DNA. The table lists 300,000 to 500,000 distinct CDR3 sequences. The sample was blood T cells: a sorted CD56 or NKG2C T cell subset, CD4+ or CD8+ T cells, or bulk PBMC T cells (not recorded which). Receptors were obtained from a woman aged 45 to 65 in good health. CDR3s include the opening cysteine and the closing phenylalanine or tryptophan.

>TRBV20-1|11|TRBJ2-2
CSAGGLGELFF
>TRBV11-2|15|TRBJ2-2
CASNPTGQATGELFF
>TRBV30|18|TRBJ2-1
CAWFRPGTSGRRFNEQFF
>TRBV7-9|14|TRBJ2-2
CASSSALGTGELFF
>TRBV7-8|15|TRBJ2-2
CASSGRLLGGGELFF
>TRBV27|17|TRBJ2-3
CASSPGFGRPYTDTQYF
>TRBV4-1|15|TRBJ2-7
CASSQSGQGVYEQYF
>TRBV19|14|TRBJ1-1
CASSFPEKNTEAFF
>TRBV20-1|17|TRBJ1-4
CSATAGTGGLRAEKLFF
>TRBV7-9|17|TRBJ2-3
CASRPPYRAGRPDTQYF
>TRBV10-3|16|TRBJ2-2
CAATFTSGRKTGELFF
>TRBV5-1|15|TRBJ1-5
CASSPGQGSNQPQHF
>TRBV7-9|15|TRBJ2-2
CASSSWTGGTGELFF
>TRBV27|13|TRBJ1-1
CASSLMGRTEAFF
>TRBV7-6|15|TRBJ2-4
CASSLSWGGENIQYF
>TRBV29-1|12|TRBJ2-7
CSVGSWTYEQYF
>TRBV7-7|17|TRBJ1-2
CASSQLPQPGTAYGYTF
>TRBV6-4|16|TRBJ2-1
CASSDSFGGIYNEQFF
>TRBV5-4|13|TRBJ2-5
CASSQGRSETQYF
>TRBV11-2|15|TRBJ1-6
CASGSSLSYNSPLHF
>TRBV5-1|14|TRBJ1-5
CASSLGDSFQPQHF
>TRBV19|12|TRBJ1-4
CASSPQGEKLFF
>TRBV9|13|TRBJ2-2
CASSPSRSGELFF
>TRBV2|16|TRBJ2-1
CASRTLTGTTYNEQFF
>TRBV7-2|16|TRBJ2-5
CASSFVRQLYQETQYF
>TRBV6-5|13|TRBJ2-2
CASRRDLTGELFF